The rows below give T cell receptor beta chains drawn from one sample of a study of blood T cells in healthy people across ages. Using its own MiXCR run on the 5' RACE reads, TCRdb lists one record per CDR3 protein. The sample lists about 970,000 distinct CDR3 sequences, around 54% occurring once. What was sequenced was blood. The receptor source for this set is a woman in her sixties or seventies in good health. Both conserved end residues are part of each CDR3. The D gene is left open where the match is weak. Where a row states a size, it is once, few, many or the class of an expanded clone; other rows omit it.

>few|TRBD1|TRBV7-9|TRBJ2-7
TGTGCCAGCAGCTCCGGGACAGGGAAGTACGAGCAGTACTTC
CASSSGTGKYEQYF
>.|TRBD1|TRBV4-1|TRBJ1-5
TGCGCCAGCAGCCACAGCACAGGGGGGGACAGGGGGCTTCAGCCCCAGCATTTT
CASSHSTGGDRGLQPQHF
>.|.|TRBV11-2|TRBJ2-6
TGTGCCAGCAGCTTATACGACAGGTCTTATGGGGCCAACGTCCTGACTTTC
CASSLYDRSYGANVLTF
>.|.|TRBV12-3/TRBV12-4|TRBJ1-5
TGTGCCAGCAGTGTCAGTAGAAATCAGCCCCAGCATTTT
CASSVSRNQPQHF
>.|.|TRBV5-1|TRBJ2-5
TGCGCCAGCAGACGGAGTAGCGGAGCGACACAAGAGACCCAGTACTTC
CASRRSSGATQETQYF
>.|TRBD1|TRBV12-5|TRBJ2-1
TGTGCTAGTGCCCAGCGCTGGCAGGGGGCGGTTGAGCATTTCTTC
CASAQRWQGAVEHFF
>.|.|TRBV2|TRBJ1-2
TGTGCCAGCAGTCCCCCCGGGACGGGAAACTATGGCTACACCTTC
CASSPPGTGNYGYTF
>.|.|TRBV6-2/TRBV6-3|TRBJ1-1
TGTGCCAGCAGTCGGTCGGGGGGCACTGAAGCTTTCTTT
CASSRSGGTEAFF
>.|.|TRBV5-6|TRBJ1-2
TGTGCCAGCAGCTTCGTCGGCACTGGGGAGGGCTATGGCTACACCTTC
CASSFVGTGEGYGYTF
>few|.|TRBV4-3|TRBJ2-3
TGCGCCAGCAGCCGCTCGGGAGATACGCAGTATTTT
CASSRSGDTQYF
>few|.|TRBV28|TRBJ2-7
TGTGCCAGCAGTTTCAGATCAGCGGGCTCTCGCTCCTACGAGCAGTACTTC
CASSFRSAGSRSYEQYF
>.|.|TRBV3-1|TRBJ1-2
.
CASSQGVSYGYTFGHGYTF
>.|.|TRBV7-8|TRBJ2-1
TGTGCCAGCAGCGATCACGATGAGCAGTTCTTC
CASSDHDEQFF
>.|.|TRBV27|TRBJ2-1
TGTACCACCGGATCCGGGTCCTTCCCAAGCGATGAGCAGTTCTTC
CTTGSGSFPSDEQFF
>.|TRBD1|TRBV6-5|TRBJ1-2
TGTGCCAGCAGAGTCGACAGGGATGGGGGCTACACCTTC
CASRVDRDGGYTF
>.|.|TRBV5-5|TRBJ2-6
TGTGCCAGCAGCTTTCGGACGGGACCTGGGGCCAACGTCCTGACTTTC
CASSFRTGPGANVLTF
>few|.|TRBV27|TRBJ1-2
TGTGCCAGCAGTTTGCCCGGGACCGAGAACTATGGCTACACCTTC
CASSLPGTENYGYTF
>.|.|TRBV7-2|TRBJ1-1
TGTGCCAGCAGCTTATATGTTGAGCTTGTTAAGACTGAAGCTTTCTTT
CASSLYVELVKTEAFF
>.|.|TRBV20-1|TRBJ2-5
TGCAGTGCTAGAGATAAACCGTGGACCCAGTACTTC
CSARDKPWTQYF
>few|.|TRBV20-1|TRBJ2-5
TGCAGTGCCAGCGGCAGGGGTTGGGAGACCCAGTACTTC
CSASGRGWETQYF
>.|.|TRBV5-6|TRBJ2-4
TGTGCCAGCAGCTTGGCCATGGGGGGCATAAACATTCAGTACTTC
CASSLAMGGINIQYF
>.|TRBD1|TRBV29-1|TRBJ2-6
TGCAGCGTGAGACAGGGGGCAAAAGGGGCCAACGTCCTGACTTTC
CSVRQGAKGANVLTF
>.|.|TRBV20-1|TRBJ2-1
TGCAGTGCTAGGTCCGGGAACTACAATGAGCAGTTCTTC
CSARSGNYNEQFF
>.|TRBD1|TRBV4-1|TRBJ1-1
TGCGCCAGCAGCCAGAGGGGGCTGAACACTGAAGCTTTCTTT
CASSQRGLNTEAFF
>few|.|TRBV9|TRBJ2-7
TGTGCCAGCAGCGGCGGGTACCGCCCCTACGAGCAGTACTTC
CASSGGYRPYEQYF
>.|.|TRBV7-2|TRBJ2-3
TGTGCCAGCAGCTTATTAACGGGCCAGACAGATATGCAGTATTTT
CASSLLTGQTDMQYF
>few|.|TRBV7-2|TRBJ1-4
TGTGCCAGCAGCTTAGAACGGGGCTTGGATGAAAAACTGTTTTTT
CASSLERGLDEKLFF
>.|.|TRBV7-9|TRBJ2-1
TGTGCCAGCAGCTTGCGAGCGGTCAGCCCCTACAATGAGCAGTTCTTC
CASSLRAVSPYNEQFF
>few|TRBD1|TRBV6-2/TRBV6-3|TRBJ2-7
TGTGCCAGCACGGCCACCCTTACAGGGGACATTCGAGGCTACGAGCAGTACTTC
CASTATLTGDIRGYEQYF
>.|TRBD1|TRBV6-5|TRBJ2-7
TGTGCCAGCATCCTACGACAGGGCGGATACGAGCAGTACTTC
CASILRQGGYEQYF
>once|.|TRBV7-9|TRBJ2-7
TGTGCCAGCAGCTTCGGGGGGCCCGGTTACGAGCAGTACTTC
CASSFGGPGYEQYF
>.|.|TRBV6-5|TRBJ2-3
TGTGCCAGCAGGCCCCCTATGAGCACAGATACGCAGTATTTT
CASRPPMSTDTQYF
>few|.|TRBV4-1|TRBJ2-1
TGCGCCAGCAGCCAAGGCCGGATGGGGGTATCAGCCAATGAGCAGTTCTTC
CASSQGRMGVSANEQFF
>.|.|TRBV30|TRBJ2-3
TGTGCCTGGAGAACCTGGGGGGAATCCTCTCGCACAGATACGCAGTATTTT
CAWRTWGESSRTDTQYF
>.|.|TRBV27|TRBJ2-3
TGTTACCACCCTCAAATCTCGGGGCCAAAGGTTAGCACAGATACGCAGTATTTT
CYHPQISGPKVSTDTQYF
>few|.|TRBV18|TRBJ2-1
TGTGCCAGCTCACCTTTAATAGACAATGAGCAGTTCTTC
CASSPLIDNEQFF
>.|.|TRBV7-2|TRBJ1-1
TGTGCCAGCAGCTTAAGGCCCCAGTTCATCGACACTGAAGCTTTCTTT
CASSLRPQFIDTEAFF
>.|.|TRBV4-1|TRBJ2-5
TGCGCCAGCAGACCCTCCGGGCAAGCCAAGAAGACCCAGTACTTC
CASRPSGQAKKTQYF
>.|.|TRBV12-3/TRBV12-4|TRBJ2-3
TGTGCCAGCAGTCGGCCCCCAGATACGCAGTATTTT
CASSRPPDTQYF
>few|.|TRBV4-1|TRBJ1-4
TGCGCCAGCAGCCAAGATTCGGCAGGGGTGGGTGAAAAACTGTTTTTT
CASSQDSAGVGEKLFF
>few|TRBD2|TRBV4-2|TRBJ2-3
TGTGCCAGCAGCCGGTCAAAACGAACTAGCGGGAAGGCAGATACGCAGTATTTT
CASSRSKRTSGKADTQYF
>.|.|TRBV6-2/TRBV6-3|TRBJ2-3
TGTGCCAGCAGTTGGACCACAGGAGCTAGCACAGATACGCAGTATTTT
CASSWTTGASTDTQYF
>.|TRBD2|TRBV6-1|TRBJ2-7
TGTGCCAGCATATATCTAGCGGGACCCAACGAGCAGTACTTC
CASIYLAGPNEQYF
>.|.|TRBV20-1|TRBJ2-7
TGCAGTGCTAGAGATCCTAGCCGAGTTGGAGAGCAGTACTTC
CSARDPSRVGEQYF
>once|.|TRBV6-2/TRBV6-3|TRBJ2-7
TGTGCCAGCAGTGGGACGGAAGGTCTGTACTTC
CASSGTEGLYF
>.|TRBD2|TRBV2|TRBJ2-5
TGTGCCAGCAGTCAGTCAGGACTAGCGGGAGAACGGACAAGAGCCCAGTACTTC
CASSQSGLAGERTRAQYF
>once|TRBD1|TRBV9|TRBJ2-7
TGTGCCAGCAGCATCGGACAGGGAAGCTCCTACGAGCAGTACTTC
CASSIGQGSSYEQYF
>.|.|TRBV29-1|TRBJ2-5
TGCAGCGTTATCGGGTCTGCGGAGACCCAGTACTTC
CSVIGSAETQYF
>.|TRBD2|TRBV28|TRBJ2-1
TGTGCCAGCATCCCCCTAGCGGGAGGTAGTGGGGACAAACATGAGCAGTTCTTC
CASIPLAGGSGDKHEQFF
>.|.|TRBV20-1|TRBJ2-4
TGCAGTGCTAGTAGGTCTAGCCGTCGCTACGGGCAGTACTTC
CSASRSSRRYGQYF
>few|TRBD2|TRBV4-1|TRBJ2-7
TGCGCCAGCAGCCAAGGGGGGCTAGCGGGAGCTCGCGAGCAGTACTTC
CASSQGGLAGAREQYF
>.|.|TRBV29-1|TRBJ2-7
TGCAGCGTTCGGGGGGCGAACGAGCAGTACTTC
CSVRGANEQYF
>.|TRBD1|TRBV2|TRBJ2-7
TGTGCCAGCAGCCGGACAGGAGTACGCGAGCAGTACTTC
CASSRTGVREQYF
>few|.|TRBV20-1|TRBJ2-7
TGCAGTGCTAGACAGGGGCACTCCTACGAGCAGTACTTC
CSARQGHSYEQYF